These 21 T cell receptor beta chains share one sample of origin, sequenced in a study of blood T cell repertoires in COVID-19. Generated by immunoSEQ multiplex PCR, the TCRdb table keeps only in-frame clones and is missing some. The table has 120,000 to 150,000 clones, roughly 82% seen once; the top ten hold approximately 7.1%. Sequenced input: peripheral blood. The receptors here all came from a woman between 45 and 65 years old in a cohort sampled during active or convalescent COVID-19.

The chain uses TRBV7-9 and TRBJ1-3, with 7 bases that match TRBD1. V gave up 5 bases and J gave up 5 bases; unmatched junction bases: 15. Per the germline V gene, CDR1 is SEHNR and CDR2 is FQNEAQ (reference sequence). The CDR3 has 17 residues. The CDR3 DNA reads TGTGCCAGCAGCGCCGCCTTGAACCGGGACAGTAGAAACACCATATATTTT. Translation: CASSAALNRDSRNTIYF.

The rearrangement uses TRBV5-5 and TRBJ2-5, with 7 bases aligning to TRBD2. V was pared by 7 bases and J by 0 bases, with 9 bases of the junction left unmatched. Per germline, CDR1 SGHKS and CDR2 YYEKEE (reference sequence). The CDR3 is 15 residues long. CDR3 DNA sequence: TGTGCCAGCGGTCGATTGGGGGGGTACCAAGAGACCCAGTACTTC. Its translation is CASGRLGGYQETQYF. The variable domain in full, completed from reference TRBV5-5 and TRBJ2-5, reads DAGVTQSPTHLIKTRGQQVTLRCSPISGHKSVSWYQQVLGQGPQFIFQYYEKEERGRGNFPDRFSARQFPNYSSELNVNALLLGDSALYLCASGRLGGYQETQYFGPGTRLLVL.

The table lists this clone with a few counts. The J gene is TRBJ1-4, the V gene TRBV18; no definite D call. V lost 2 bases and J lost 7, with 8 bases in between. Germline V gene sequence: CDR1 KGHSH, CDR2 LQKENI. The CDR3 has 13 residues. The CDR3 loop is CASSPVYSEKLFF. CDR3 bases: TGTGCCAGCTCACCAGTGTATAGTGAAAAACTGTTTTTT.

The V gene is TRBV2, the J gene TRBJ1-2; 7 nucleotides agree with TRBD1. Germline CDR1 is SNHLY and CDR2 is FYNNEI. CDR3 size: 17 residues. Trimming cost V 3 bases and J 7 bases; bases outside gene matches: 17. In nucleotides, the CDR3 is TGTGCCAGCAGTGACAAATTGGGGACAGCGGCCCTGAGTGGCTACACCTTC. Its protein is CASSDKLGTAALSGYTF.

This clone was observed a handful of times. The sample contains more than one DNA sequence encoding this CDR3. V and J are TRBV4-1 and TRBJ2-3; the D gene is possibly TRBD2 (6 bases). The CDR3 spans 17 residues. V gave up 0 bases and J gave up 0 bases, with 13 bases separating them. Germline values: CDR1 MGHRA, CDR2 YSYEKL. The CDR3 here is CASSQDRRGASTDTQYF. CDR3 DNA sequence: TGCGCCAGCAGCCAAGACCGGCGGGGAGCTAGCACAGATACGCAGTATTTT.

This chain joins TRBV24-1 and TRBJ2-2, with 13 positions matching TRBD2. The germline V gene has CDR1 KGHDR and CDR2 SFDVKD. The CDR3 has 18 amino acids. After removal of 6 bases from V and 5 bases from J, the junction contained 11 bases not matched to a gene. The CDR3, as DNA: TGTGCCACCAGTAGGGGGACTAGCGGGACTGGCGGAACCGGGGAGCTGTTTTTT. Its protein product is CATSRGTSGTGGTGELFF.

The chain carries TRBV7-2 and TRBJ1-3; TRBD1 matches at 7 bases. Germline CDR1 is SGHTA and CDR2 is FQGNSA. The CDR3 is 14 amino acids. The V segment lost 1 base and the J segment 5 bases; nucleotides outside the gene matches: 2. The CDR3 coding sequence is TGTGCCAGCAGCTTAGATAGGGGGCGAAACACCATATATTTT. Its protein product is CASSLDRGRNTIYF.

The chain couples TRBV19 to TRBJ1-2, with TRBD1 matching 9 bases. The CDR3 covers 19 residues. Trimming removed 3 bases from V and 1 base from J; junction bases left unmatched: 15. Germline values: CDR1 LNHDA, CDR2 SQIVND (reference sequence). CDR3 sequence (DNA): TGTGCCAGTAGTATTATCCGTCGGACAGGGGCGTCCCTTAACTATGGCTACACCTTC. It codes for CASSIIRRTGASLNYGYTF.

The CDR3 DNA sequence: TGCGCCAGCAGCGTGGACACAGACAATGAGCAGTTCTTC. Protein: CASSVDTDNEQFF. The V and J genes are TRBV5-1 and TRBJ2-1, with a weak D call TRBD1 (5 bases). The CDR3 length is 13 residues. The V end lost 4 bases, the J end lost 5 bases, and 10 bases lay between the germline ends. CDR1 and CDR2 (germline): SGHRS, YFSETQ. Full variable domain (outside the CDR3, taken from reference TRBV5-1 and TRBJ2-1): KAGVTQTPRYLIKTRGQQVTLSCSPISGHRSVSWYQQTPGQGLQFLFEYFSETQRNKGNFPGRFSGRQFSNSRSEMNVSTLELGDSALYLCASSVDTDNEQFFGPGTRLTVL.

This chain joins TRBV19 and TRBJ1-2, with 10 bases identical to TRBD1. Per germline, CDR1 LNHDA and CDR2 SQIVND (reference sequence). The CDR3 spans 14 residues. Trimming at V came to 3 bases and at J to 6 bases, leaving 4 bases not matched to a gene. The CDR3 loop reads CASSIPDRGDGYTF. The CDR3 nucleotides read TGTGCCAGTAGTATCCCGGACAGGGGGGATGGCTACACCTTC.

The chain has TRBV4-1 and TRBJ1-3; 10 bases line up with TRBD1. Trimming took 3 bases from V and 4 from J; bases not matched to a gene: 12. This CDR3 has 18 residues. Per the germline V gene, CDR1 is MGHRA and CDR2 is YSYEKL. The CDR3 loop reads CASSQAMTGGAYGNTIYF. CDR3 in DNA: TGCGCCAGCAGCCAGGCTATGACAGGGGGCGCTTACGGAAACACCATATATTTT.

The chain joins TRBV21-1 to TRBJ1-1; TRBD1, as called in the table, went unchecked against the DNA. TRBV21-1 is deemed a pseudogene. The CDR3 is 16 residues long. CDR3: CASNRTAANGNTEAFF. The CDR3, as DNA: TGTGCCAGCAACAGGACAGCCGCAAATGGGAACACTGAAGCTTTCTTT.

The chain uses TRBV11-2 and TRBJ2-7, with 10 positions matching TRBD1. In germline, CDR1 is SGHAT, CDR2 FQNNGV. The CDR3 is 14 residues long. Unmatched junction bases numbered 7, after V lost 6 bases and J lost 5 bases. Written as DNA, the CDR3 is TGTGCCAGCAGGAAAGGACAGGGGGTCGACGAGCAGTACTTC. Its translation is CASRKGQGVDEQYF.

J is TRBJ2-7 and V is TRBV5-1; 10 positions agree with TRBD1. V lost 2 bases to trimming and J lost 3 bases; unmatched junction nucleotides: 8. CDR1 and CDR2 (germline): SGHRS, YFSETQ. The CDR3 contains 16 residues. The CDR3 region is CASSFPGQGRGYEQYF. The CDR3 DNA reads TGCGCCAGCAGCTTTCCGGGACAGGGGAGAGGCTACGAGCAGTACTTC.

The V call is TRBV7-9, the J call TRBJ2-6; D remains ambiguous. V was clipped by 5 bases and J by 11 bases, with 16 bases between them. The CDR3 contains 14 residues. CDR1 SEHNR and CDR2 FQNEAQ come from the germline V gene (reference sequence). The CDR3 DNA sequence: TGTGCCAGCAGCCCCTTCCGATTCGAGTACGTCCTGACTTTC. Amino acids: CASSPFRFEYVLTF.

This clone showed up just a few times. V is TRBV7-9 and J is TRBJ1-2; 7 bases agree with TRBD1. The CDR3 loop spans 19 amino acids. Germline trimming cut 5 bases from V and 4 bases from J; bases unmatched to any gene: 22. The germline V gene encodes CDR1 SEHNR and CDR2 FQNEAQ (reference sequence). CDR3 loop: CASSRRRRGQAAEPYGYTF. CDR3 nucleotides: TGTGCCAGCAGCCGACGACGGAGAGGACAGGCTGCCGAACCCTATGGCTACACCTTC.

On this clone: Germline and junction disagree at one end, which may indicate a read error. The J gene is TRBJ2-6, the V gene TRBV13, with 8 bases fitting TRBD2. Germline values: CDR1 PRHDT, CDR2 FYEKMQ (reference sequence). The CDR3 length is 18 residues. The CDR3 nucleotides read TGTGCCCGCAGCGCCGGGGGGGAGTTTAGGTCCGGGGCCAACGTCCTGACTTTC. Translating it yields CARSAGGEFRSGANVLTF.

The chain carries TRBV9 and TRBJ1-4, with a possible D match to TRBD1 (5 bases). The CDR3 is 14 amino acids. Germline V gene lookup returns CDR1 SGDLS and CDR2 YYNGEE. Trimming removed 4 bases at V and 6 bases at J, with 13 bases between. The CDR3 sequence: CASSPGAYDEKLFF. CDR3 bases: TGTGCCAGCAGCCCTGGGGCCTACGATGAAAAACTGTTTTTT.

The rearrangement uses TRBV4-1 and TRBJ1-5; D unresolved. V was pared by 1 base and J by 1 base, with 11 bases between. Germline CDR1 and CDR2: MGHRA and YSYEKL. This CDR3 has 16 amino acids. The CDR3 loop is CASSQATGGSNQPQHF. The CDR3 DNA is TGCGCCAGCAGCCAAGCTACCGGCGGAAGCAATCAGCCCCAGCATTTT.

The rearrangement joins TRBV3-1 (or the pseudogene TRBV3-2) to TRBJ2-3; D perhaps matches TRBD1 (6 bases). The germline CDR1 and CDR2 sequences are LGHDT and YNNKEL (reference sequence). CDR3 length: 15 residues. The germline V and J ends were trimmed by 0 bases and 4 bases, with 11 bases remaining between them. The CDR3, as DNA: TGTGCCAGCAGCCAAGAACAGGGCTTGGCAGATACGCAGTATTTT. Its protein is CASSQEQGLADTQYF.

The rearrangement uses TRBV7-8 and TRBJ1-3; D remains ambiguous. CDR1 and CDR2 (germline): SGHVS, FQNEAQ. Trimming took off 6 bases at V and 0 bases at J, with 9 bases between the two ends. The CDR3 sequence is 14 residues long. The chain's CDR3 is CASRDTGSGNTIYF. CDR3 nucleotide sequence: TGTGCCAGCAGAGATACGGGCTCTGGAAACACCATATATTTT.